What follows are 22 T cell receptor beta chains derived from one specimen sequenced in a study of Graves' ophthalmopathy and Graves' hyperthyroidism. Amplification of TCR beta CDR3 regions used RNA transcripts. RT-PCR was first run with HTBI primers, then multiplex PCR in a second round. One entry per CDR3 protein results from TCRdb running MiXCR on the multiplex PCR reads. Among over a million distinct CDR3 sequences, about 40% were seen once, and the ten largest hold 11%. Source material: peripheral blood or thyroid tissue (not recorded which). These receptors came from an adult man with Graves' hyperthyroidism.

At least ten counts were recorded for this clonotype. In DNA form, the CDR3 reads TGTGCCAGCAGCGTGGTAGTGGGGGGAAACACCATATATTTT. Its translation: CASSVVVGGNTIYF. This chain uses TRBV7-2 with TRBJ1-3; D is unresolved. Deletions cut 5 bases from V and 4 bases from J, with 12 bases between. Germline-derived CDR1 and CDR2 are SGHTA and FQGNSA. The CDR3 is 14 amino acids.

Remarks on this clonotype: At one of its ends the junction is not consistent with the germline gene, which may arise from a read error. J is TRBJ1-5 and V is TRBV2, with D tentatively TRBD1 (5 bases). This CDR3 is built from 13 residues. Looked up from germline, CDR1 is SNHLY and CDR2 is FYNNEI. The CDR3 is CAGSGGVNQPQHF. DNA of the CDR3: TGTGCCGGCAGTGGAGGGGTAAATCAGCCCCAGCATTTT.

This clonotype occurred a few times. This chain uses TRBV10-3 with TRBJ1-3; TRBD1 might be the D (5 bases). V was cut by 10 bases and J by 0 bases, with 16 bases left in between. CDR3 length: 15 amino acids. CDR1 is ENHRY, CDR2 SYGVKD, per germline. The CDR3 coding sequence is TGTGCCAGCAGGGTCCGGGGTAGCTCTGGAAACACCATATATTTT. Its protein is CASRVRGSSGNTIYF.

This clonotype was observed a few times. V usage is TRBV2 and J usage is TRBJ2-7; no clear D. This CDR3 comprises 15 residues. Germline V gene data show CDR1 as SNHLY and CDR2 as FYNNEI. V was trimmed by 1 base and J by 1 base, leaving 11 bases between them. CDR3 loop: CASSEGESISYEQYF. The CDR3 DNA reads as TGTGCCAGCAGTGAAGGGGAATCGATATCCTACGAGCAGTACTTC.

J is TRBJ1-1 and V is TRBV9; 12 bases match TRBD1. The CDR3 has 15 residues. The germline V gene encodes CDR1 SGDLS and CDR2 YYNGEE. Trimming took 0 bases from V and 8 from J; bases not matched to a gene: 5. In DNA form, the CDR3 reads TGTGCCAGCAGCGTAGGGGACAGGGGGCGTCGGGAAGCTTTCTTT. Protein sequence: CASSVGDRGRREAFF.

The rearrangement links TRBV15 to TRBJ2-6; a possible D gene is TRBD1 (6 bases). This CDR3 region has 15 residues. From germline, CDR1 is LNHNV and CDR2 YYDKDF (reference sequence). Trimming shortened V by 5 bases and J by 4 bases, and 12 bases separated the two germline ends. CDR3 DNA: TGTGCCACCAGCTTTAGGGGGTCCGGGGCCAACGTCCTGACTTTC. Protein: CATSFRGSGANVLTF.

This clonotype was counted many times. The gene calls are TRBV12-3 or TRBV12-4 and TRBJ1-1; D might be TRBD1 (5 bases). The CDR3 runs to 12 residues. The ends were cut back, 6 bases at V and 7 bases at J, with 12 bases in the middle. CDR3 sequence: CASSMTVFEAFF. DNA of the CDR3: TGTGCCAGCAGCATGACAGTGTTTGAAGCTTTCTTT.

This clonotype occurred many times. The chain joins TRBV20-1 to TRBJ2-7; D may be TRBD1 or TRBD2 (6 bases each). V lost 4 bases and J 5 bases, leaving 12 bases between the germline ends. This CDR3 has 12 amino acids. In germline, CDR1 is DFQATT, CDR2 SNEGSKA (reference sequence). In DNA, the CDR3 is TGCAGTGCTACCTTGAGGGGGGACGAGCAGTACTTC. Encoded protein: CSATLRGDEQYF.

This clonotype was observed many times. The chain links TRBV6-1 to TRBJ2-5, with 7 positions matching TRBD1. CDR1 is MNHNS, CDR2 SASEGT, per germline. The CDR3 covers 12 residues. After removal of 11 bases from V and 4 bases from J, the junction contained 7 bases not matched to a gene. The CDR3 region has the DNA TGTGCCGCACGTAGGGGGCGAGAGACCCAGTACTTC. This gives the protein CAARRGRETQYF.

This clonotype came up many times. The V call is TRBV7-9, the J call TRBJ2-5; 7 bases map to TRBD1. From germline, CDR1 is SEHNR and CDR2 FQNEAQ (reference sequence). The CDR3 totals 15 residues. J lost 7 bases, V lost 5 bases, and 13 bases had no gene match. This CDR3 is CASSPSDRAPGTQYF. The DNA for the CDR3 is TGTGCCAGCAGCCCTAGTGACAGGGCCCCGGGGACCCAGTACTTC.

This clonotype was detected only a few times. The chain links TRBV20-1 to TRBJ1-1, with D unclear. Germline V gives CDR1 DFQATT, CDR2 SNEGSKA (reference sequence). V was cut by 1 base and J by 11 bases, with 11 bases left in between. The CDR3 sequence is 11 residues long. The DNA for the CDR3 is TGCAGTGCTAGAGCGGCGATGTTGGCTTTCTTT. Protein: CSARAAMLAFF.

This clonotype appeared many times. The chain uses TRBV7-9 and TRBJ2-7; no clear D. Trimming pared 8 bases from V and 3 bases from J, leaving 8 bases between. Germline CDR1 and CDR2: SEHNR and FQNEAQ (reference sequence). This CDR3 region has 11 residues. DNA for the CDR3: TGTGCCAGCGGAGAACTCTACGAGCAGTACTTC. Translating it yields CASGELYEQYF. Filled out from reference TRBV7-9 and TRBJ2-7, the complete variable domain reads DTGVSQNPRHKITKRGQNVTFRCDPISEHNRLYWYRQTLGQGPEFLTYFQNEAQLEKSRLLSDRFSAERPKGSFSTLEIQRTEQGDSAMYLCASGELYEQYFGPGTRLTVT.

This clonotype came up many times. V gene TRBV19 combines with J gene TRBJ1-5; the D gene is possibly TRBD1 (5 bases). Trimming stripped 7 bases from V and 4 bases from J, with 23 bases between. The V gene's germline CDR1 is LNHDA and CDR2 SQIVND (reference sequence). The CDR3 is 17 amino acids. CDR3 sequence reads: CASMGRGKPPRNQPQHF. In DNA form, the CDR3 reads TGTGCCAGTATGGGGCGGGGAAAGCCTCCCCGTAATCAGCCCCAGCATTTT.

V usage is TRBV4-3 and J usage is TRBJ2-2, with 10 bases lining up with TRBD1. This CDR3 spans 17 amino acids. Germline trimming cut 4 bases from V and 2 bases from J; bases unmatched to any gene: 7. Germline V gene data show CDR1 as LGHNA and CDR2 as YSLEER. CDR3 amino acids: CASSRGQGGLNTGELFF. The DNA of the CDR3 is TGCGCCAGCAGCCGAGGACAGGGGGGACTTAACACCGGGGAGCTGTTTTTT.

This clonotype has just a few counts. The chain recombines TRBV5-8 with TRBJ2-5; 8 positions match TRBD1. The junction had 12 bases not matched to a gene; V was cut back by 9 bases and J by 5 bases. Germline CDR1 SGHTS, CDR2 YDEGEE. This CDR3 is 14 amino acids long. CDR3 amino acids: CAISGGAAGETQYF. As DNA, the CDR3 is TGTGCCATTTCAGGGGGCGCGGCCGGTGAGACCCAGTACTTC.

This clonotype appeared many times. The gene calls are TRBV7-9 and TRBJ2-7, with 7 bases that match TRBD2. The trim removed 6 bases at V and 6 bases at J, leaving 14 bases unmatched. Looked up from germline, CDR1 is SEHNR and CDR2 is FQNEAQ (reference sequence). This CDR3 is built from 15 residues. The CDR3 here is CASRHLGAGESEQYF. CDR3 bases: TGTGCCAGCAGACACCTGGGTGCGGGGGAAAGCGAGCAGTACTTC.

The V call is TRBV15, the J call TRBJ1-2; possibly TRBD1 for D (5 bases). The length of the CDR3 is 12 residues. Per germline, CDR1 LNHNV and CDR2 YYDKDF (reference sequence). V was clipped by 10 bases and J by 4 bases, with 13 bases between them. The CDR3 DNA follows: TGTGCCAGCCAGATGGGACTCTATGGCTACACCTTC. Translating gives CASQMGLYGYTF. The entire variable domain, with the rest obtained from reference TRBV15 and TRBJ1-2, is as follows: DAMVIQNPRYQVTQFGKPVTLSCSQTLNHNVMYWYQQKSSQAPKLLFHYYDKDFNNEADTPDNFQSRRPNTSFCFLDIRSPGLGDTAMYLCASQMGLYGYTFGSGTRLTVV.

CDR3 DNA: TGCAGTGCTAGAGATCATTTTATCGGCAGGGTCTACGAGCAGTACTTC. It encodes CSARDHFIGRVYEQYF. The chain carries TRBV20-1 and TRBJ2-7, with a tentative D call TRBD1 (5 bases). CDR3 length: 16 amino acids. Trimming shortened V by 0 bases and J by 3 bases, and 18 bases separated the two germline ends. The germline V gene encodes CDR1 DFQATT and CDR2 SNEGSKA (reference sequence).

CDR3 region: CAWRGSSYEQYF. Here the CDR3 DNA reads TGTGCCTGGAGAGGCAGCTCCTACGAGCAGTACTTC. The chain combines TRBV7-9 with TRBJ2-7; D is unclear. Trimming took 11 bases from V and 0 from J, leaving 11 bases between them. Germline-derived CDR1 and CDR2 are SEHNR and FQNEAQ (reference sequence). The CDR3 sequence is 12 residues long.

As to this clonotype: A much larger clone differs from this one at a single base, so this may be a read error. V and J are TRBV11-2 and TRBJ2-7; D gene uncertain. The V end was cut by 3 bases, the J end by 3 bases, with 6 bases between. The CDR3 consists of 12 residues. Germline-derived CDR1 and CDR2 are SGHAT and FQNNGV. Here the CDR3 DNA reads TGTGCCAGCAGCTTCTACAACTACGAGCAGTACTTC. Its translation: CASSFYNYEQYF.

The chain recombines TRBV2 with TRBJ2-7; D ambiguous. This CDR3 region has 14 residues. Germline V lookup: CDR1 SNHLY, CDR2 FYNNEI. Trimming pared 0 bases from V and 6 bases from J, leaving 12 bases between. The CDR3 here is CASSEAGSPGEQYF. In DNA form, the CDR3 reads TGTGCCAGCAGTGAAGCGGGATCCCCCGGCGAGCAGTACTTC.

The V call is TRBV18, the J call TRBJ1-2; TRBD1 matches 7 bases. V was clipped by 4 bases and J by 0 bases; unmatched bases: 8. There are 16 residues in the CDR3. CDR1 and CDR2 (germline): KGHSH, LQKENI. The CDR3 coding sequence is TGTGCCAGCTCACGAGGGGGCACAGATACTAACTATGGCTACACCTTC. It translates to CASSRGGTDTNYGYTF.